The entry below gives a single T cell receptor beta chain sequence along with its context. Antigen unknown. J lost 2 bases, V lost 4 bases, and 5 bases had no gene match. The CDR3 is made up of 15 amino acids. Germline lookup yields CDR1 LNHDA and CDR2 SQIVND (reference sequence). The PCR had 60 Vbeta and 13 Jbeta primers. Clones were read by immunoSEQ multiplex PCR, and TCRdb kept only the in-frame ones, dropping some. The sample shows under 90,000 clones, roughly 77% of them seen only once. This sample is part of a study of cytomegalovirus exposure and HLA in healthy donors. About the research overall: Earlier sequencing of some 190 million T cells yielded approximately 120 million unique TCR beta sequences.

Study-wide results and limits: For TCR beta chains, V- and J-gene trimming was later linked to a missense DCLRE1C variant. Most sequenced TCRs were rare (though some public TCRs occurred in many donors). HLA alleles were associated with 15,000 to 20,000 TCR beta sequences in a later analysis at 0.05 false discovery rate.

Sequencing was carried out using PBMCs. This chain connects TRBV19 to TRBJ2-1; 7 bases align to TRBD2. The sequence was obtained from a man aged 40-49 years in good health and CMV-seronegative. Written as DNA, the CDR3 is TGTGCCAGTAGTACGACTAGCCGGGCCTACAATGAGCAGTTCTTC. Protein: CASSTTSRAYNEQFF.